This passage covers 14 T cell receptor beta chains from one sample sequenced in a study of identical twins' blood T cells. MiXCR, applied by TCRdb to the 5' RACE reads, yields one record per CDR3 protein. The sample consists of a few hundred thousand distinct CDR3 sequences, roughly 30% of them appearing once. The sample consisted of PBMCs. All receptors come from a woman aged 18-49 years in good health.

The sample holds one count of this clonotype. The chain combines TRBV29-1 with TRBJ2-3; tentatively, D is TRBD2 (5 bases). The V end lost 6 bases, the J end lost 5 bases, and 12 bases lay between the germline ends. This CDR3 has 12 amino acids. Germline assignment: CDR1 SQVTM and CDR2 ANQGSEA. The CDR3 region is CSVRLAGDTQYF. CDR3 bases: TGCAGCGTGCGCCTGGCGGGAGATACGCAGTATTTT.

In this sample, this clonotype turned up a few times. This sequence joins TRBV5-1 and TRBJ2-1; D tentatively fits TRBD1 or TRBD2 (6 bases each). V gave up 5 bases and J gave up 8 bases, with 26 bases separating them. There are 17 residues in the CDR3. Per germline, CDR1 SGHRS and CDR2 YFSETQ. The DNA for the CDR3 is TGCGCCAGCAGAACAGATGGGGGGCATCTTGGGGTCTATGAGCAGTTCTTC. Protein sequence: CASRTDGGHLGVYEQFF.

Comments on this clonotype: At one boundary the junction diverges from the germline segment, which might be a read error. The rearrangement links TRBV15 to TRBJ2-1; D is undetermined. CDR3 length: 15 amino acids. Germline CDR1 and CDR2: LNHNV and YYDKDF (reference sequence). The CDR3 spells CAASSFLGSYNEQFF. The CDR3 DNA follows: TGTGCCGCCAGCAGCTTCCTAGGCTCCTACAATGAGCAGTTCTTC.

Worth noting for this clonotype: A much larger clone differs by one base, so this may be a read error. The chain links TRBV29-1 to TRBJ2-1; D is unclear. The CDR3 runs 15 residues. Germline V gene sequence: CDR1 SQVTM, CDR2 ANQGSEA. CDR3 in DNA: TGCAGCGTTGAAGATAAACTGGTCTCCTACAATGATCAGTTCTTC. This encodes CSVEDKLVSYNDQFF.

This clonotype was recorded many times. The chain joins TRBV14 to TRBJ1-1, with TRBD1 matching 7 bases. V shed 3 bases, J shed 3 bases, and the junction held 1 base outside the gene matches. In germline, CDR1 is SGHDN, CDR2 FVKESK. This CDR3 region has 13 residues. The CDR3 reads CASSQQGDTEAFF. Written as DNA, the CDR3 is TGTGCCAGCAGCCAGCAGGGGGACACTGAAGCTTTCTTT.

The chain carries TRBV6-7 and TRBJ1-1; 8 positions match TRBD1. TRBV6-7 is an ORF, and what it does is uncertain. The CDR3 length is 15 residues. V gave up 5 bases and J gave up 3 bases; unmatched junction bases: 8. The CDR3 protein is CASSADRVEDTEAFF. The CDR3 DNA is TGTGCCAGCAGTGCGGACAGGGTCGAGGACACTGAAGCTTTCTTT.

The rearrangement links TRBV5-1 to TRBJ2-2; D is perhaps TRBD1 (5 bases). There are 16 residues in the CDR3. Germline CDR1 is SGHRS and CDR2 is YFSETQ. The V end was cut by 0 bases, the J end by 5 bases, with 14 bases between. In nucleotides, the CDR3 is TGCGCCAGCAGCTTGGGGTCCGCAGGGTCGACCGGGGAGCTGTTTTTT. Protein: CASSLGSAGSTGELFF.

This clonotype was seen a handful of times. The chain recombines TRBV29-1 with TRBJ1-1; 8 bases are shared with TRBD1. This CDR3 is 17 amino acids long. The ends lost 6 bases at V and 6 bases at J; junction bases unmatched: 21. CDR1 and CDR2 from the germline V gene are SQVTM and ANQGSEA. The CDR3 spells CSVRQGRRGSRNSEAFF. CDR3 nucleotides: TGCAGCGTGCGACAGGGGCGTCGGGGTAGTAGGAATTCTGAAGCTTTCTTT.

The V call is TRBV29-1, the J call TRBJ1-2, with D tentatively TRBD1 (6 bases). Between the trimmed V and J ends, which lost 6 bases and 4 bases, there was a span of 15 bases. CDR1 and CDR2 (germline): SQVTM, ANQGSEA. CDR3 length: 13 residues. CDR3 sequence reads: CSVGAQGLYGYTF. CDR3 DNA: TGCAGCGTGGGGGCACAGGGACTCTATGGCTACACCTTC. Looking up the rest from reference TRBV29-1 and TRBJ1-2 gives the full variable domain: SAVISQKPSRDICQRGTSLTIQCQVDSQVTMMFWYRQQPGQSLTLIATANQGSEATYESGFVIDKFPISRPNLTFSTLTVSNMSPEDSSIYLCSVGAQGLYGYTFGSGTRLTVV.

With respect to this clonotype: Possible read error: a much larger clone is one base away. This sequence joins TRBV29-1 and TRBJ1-2; a possible D gene is TRBD1 (5 bases). This CDR3 is 15 amino acids long. Germline V CDR1 and CDR2: SQVTM, ANQGSEA. The CDR3 nucleotides read TGCAGCGCCCTGGGGGTCGACACCCTGCGATATGACTACACCTTC. Its translation is CSALGVDTLRYDYTF.

This chain connects TRBV20-1 to TRBJ2-3; the match to TRBD2 covers 10 bases. The ends lost 8 bases at V and 5 bases at J; junction bases unmatched: 7. The CDR3 length is 13 residues. Germline V gene lookup returns CDR1 DFQATT and CDR2 SNEGSKA (reference sequence). The CDR3 here is CSRSGGRGDTQYF. The CDR3 nucleotides are TGCAGTCGTAGCGGGGGGAGAGGAGATACGCAGTATTTT.

This clonotype came up many times. The V call is TRBV6-2 or TRBV6-3, the J call TRBJ2-2; D might be TRBD1 (5 bases). This CDR3 comprises 15 residues. V lost 8 bases to trimming and J lost 1 base, with 14 bases between them. The germline gives CDR1 MNHEY, CDR2 SVGEGT. The CDR3 coding sequence is TGTGCCAGCCGAAGGGGCGGTGAGAACACCGGGGAGCTGTTTTTT. Amino acid sequence: CASRRGGENTGELFF.

This clonotype was seen a few times. This chain uses TRBV19 with TRBJ1-2; D is possibly TRBD1 (5 bases). V was pared by 3 bases and J by 1 base, with 21 bases between. The CDR3 sequence is 18 residues long. Germline CDR1 reads LNHDA; CDR2 reads SQIVND (reference sequence). The CDR3 nucleotides read TGTGCCAGTAGTATTTATGGAGGGACCCTAAGAAGTAACTATGGCTACACCTTC. Amino acid sequence: CASSIYGGTLRSNYGYTF.

This clonotype has just a few counts. This rearrangement joins TRBV5-1 to TRBJ1-1; the D gene is possibly TRBD1 (5 bases). V was cut by 5 bases and J by 5 bases, with 16 bases left in between. The CDR3 length is 14 residues. Looked up from germline, CDR1 is SGHRS and CDR2 is YFSETQ. The chain's CDR3 is CASSPTGGWTEAFF. The CDR3 coding sequence is TGCGCCAGCAGTCCGACGGGGGGTTGGACTGAAGCTTTCTTT.